These 21 T cell receptor beta chains came from one sample sequenced in a study of blood T cell repertoires in COVID-19. This table comes from immunoSEQ multiplex PCR, and its TCRdb copy is limited to in-frame clones, with some not included. Of approximately 150,000 clones in the sample, 80% to 90% were seen once. The sample was peripheral blood. These TCRs come from a man aged 35 to 55 with acute or convalescent COVID-19.

This chain joins TRBV27 and TRBJ1-1, with 10 bases that match TRBD1. CDR1 and CDR2 (germline): MNHEY, SMNVEV (reference sequence). The CDR3 is 18 amino acids. The J segment lost 1 base and the V segment lost 5 bases, leaving 13 bases of the junction unmatched. The chain's CDR3 is CASSPLRRQGAWNTEAFF. The CDR3 region has the DNA TGTGCCAGCAGTCCCCTTCGTCGACAGGGGGCTTGGAACACTGAAGCTTTCTTT.

J is TRBJ2-1 and V is TRBV15; no clear D. The CDR3 runs to 15 residues. V lost 0 bases to trimming and J lost 9 bases, with 15 bases between them. Germline V CDR1 and CDR2: LNHNV, YYDKDF (reference sequence). The CDR3, as DNA: TGTGCCACCAGCAGAGACAGGAATGGTATCAGTGAGCAGTTCTTC. Encoded protein: CATSRDRNGISEQFF.

Here the CDR3 DNA reads TGTGCCAGCAGTCGGTGGGGGGGACAGGGGAGAGCTGAAGCTTTCTTT. The encoded protein is CASSRWGGQGRAEAFF. The gene calls are TRBV27 and TRBJ1-1; TRBD1 aligns across 10 bases. The ends lost 5 bases at V and 6 bases at J; junction bases unmatched: 12. The CDR3 runs 16 residues. Per germline, CDR1 MNHEY and CDR2 SMNVEV (reference sequence).

The chain has TRBV20-1 and TRBJ2-3; no firm D call. V dropped 7 bases and J dropped 4 bases, with 6 bases sitting between them. Per germline, CDR1 DFQATT and CDR2 SNEGSKA (reference sequence). The CDR3 runs to 10 residues. CDR3 DNA sequence: TGCAGTGTCCCTTCAGATACGCAGTATTTT. Translation gives CSVPSDTQYF.

This clone was observed once. The chain combines TRBV7-8 with TRBJ2-7; the match to TRBD1 covers 9 bases. Germline CDR1 reads SGHVS; CDR2 reads FQNEAQ. The CDR3 consists of 15 residues. The J segment lost 2 bases and the V segment lost 4 bases, leaving 6 bases of the junction unmatched. The CDR3 reads CASSSTDRGTYEQYF. The CDR3 DNA sequence: TGTGCCAGCAGCTCTACGGACAGGGGCACCTACGAGCAGTACTTC.

The genes are TRBV2 and TRBJ2-3; D gene unclear. The length of the CDR3 is 11 residues. The germline V gene encodes CDR1 SNHLY and CDR2 FYNNEI. Trimming shortened V by 6 bases and J by 7 bases, and 8 bases separated the two germline ends. The CDR3 spells CASRGRNTQYF. DNA of the CDR3: TGTGCCAGCAGGGGCAGAAATACGCAGTATTTT.

The chain employs TRBV29-1 and TRBJ1-1; the D is unclear. Deletions cut 4 bases from V and 0 bases from J, with 12 bases between. Germline CDR1 is SQVTM and CDR2 is ANQGSEA. This CDR3 is 14 amino acids long. CDR3 nucleotides: TGCAGCGTTGCCCCTTTACTCATGAACACTGAAGCTTTCTTT. Its protein is CSVAPLLMNTEAFF.

The chain recombines TRBV23-1 with TRBJ1-3; 7 bases line up with TRBD1. TRBV23-1 is reported as an ORF; its role is uncertain. V shed 3 bases, J shed 2 bases, and the junction held 13 bases outside the gene matches. This CDR3 region has 18 residues. The CDR3 nucleotides are TGCGCCAGCAGTCATTTCCAACCCACGACAGGGACTGGAAACACCATATATTTT. Its translation is CASSHFQPTTGTGNTIYF.

The chain employs TRBV30 and TRBJ1-3; unclear D gene. This CDR3 contains 16 residues. V was trimmed by 4 bases and J by 1 base, leaving 17 bases between them. The germline gives CDR1 GTSNPN, CDR2 SVGIG (reference sequence). As DNA, the CDR3 is TGTGCCTGGATCAGGCGGGAGCTCCGTTCTGGAAACACCATATATTTT. Translating it yields CAWIRRELRSGNTIYF.

The V call is TRBV18, the J call TRBJ1-3; D possibly corresponds to TRBD1 (6 bases). V shed 5 bases and J shed 3 bases, with 8 bases lying between them. CDR1 is KGHSH, CDR2 LQKENI, per germline. The CDR3 has 13 amino acids. The chain's CDR3 is CASSGGVGNTIYF. For the CDR3, the DNA is TGTGCCAGCTCAGGGGGCGTTGGAAACACCATATATTTT.

The chain uses TRBV3-1 (or the pseudogene TRBV3-2) and TRBJ2-1; 7 nucleotides agree with TRBD1. This CDR3 spans 14 amino acids. Germline CDR1 reads LGHDT; CDR2 reads YNNKEL (reference sequence). V gave up 0 bases and J gave up 9 bases; unmatched junction bases: 5. CDR3 loop: CASSQDIPGGEQFF. In DNA form, the CDR3 reads TGTGCCAGCAGCCAAGACATTCCAGGGGGTGAGCAGTTCTTC.

The chain has TRBV7-3 and TRBJ2-3; TRBD2 aligns across 8 bases. Germline values: CDR1 SGHTA, CDR2 FQGTGA. The CDR3 length is 16 residues. V gave up 5 bases and J gave up 2 bases; unmatched junction bases: 9. This CDR3 reads CASSPQRGSITDTQYF. The CDR3 coding sequence is TGTGCCAGCAGCCCACAGCGGGGGTCCATCACAGATACGCAGTATTTT.

This clone has a single count. The V and J genes are TRBV21-1 and TRBJ2-2; TRBD2 is the table's D call, not checked against the DNA. TRBV21-1 is a recognized pseudogene. The CDR3 covers 17 residues. The CDR3 sequence is CASSKWKRGVNTGELFF. The CDR3 DNA is TGTGCCAGCAGCAAATGGAAGCGGGGGGTGAACACCGGGGAGCTGTTTTTT.

The rearrangement uses TRBV5-8 and TRBJ2-1; a possible D gene is TRBD1 (5 bases). V lost 6 bases and J lost 5, with 18 bases in between. CDR3 length: 15 amino acids. Germline V gives CDR1 SGHTS, CDR2 YDEGEE. The CDR3 DNA sequence: TGTGCCAGCACCGTTGGGATTCACAGGAACAATGAGCAGTTCTTC. This gives the protein CASTVGIHRNNEQFF.

This chain joins TRBV2 and TRBJ1-1, with 7 bases that match TRBD1. The ends lost 7 bases at V and 5 bases at J; junction bases unmatched: 13. This CDR3 is 15 amino acids long. The germline V gene has CDR1 SNHLY and CDR2 FYNNEI. CDR3 loop: CASNQDGRGWTEAFF. CDR3 in DNA: TGTGCCAGCAATCAGGACGGCAGGGGGTGGACTGAAGCTTTCTTT. Complete variable domain (other parts from reference TRBV2 and TRBJ1-1): EPEVTQTPSHQVTQMGQEVILRCVPISNHLYFYWYRQILGQKVEFLVSFYNNEISEKSEIFDDQFSVERPDGSNFTLKIRSTKLEDSAMYFCASNQDGRGWTEAFFGQGTRLTVV.

The rearrangement joins TRBV19 to TRBJ2-3, with a possible D match to TRBD2 (5 bases). V was shortened by 1 base and J by 3 bases, with 17 bases between the two germline ends. Germline loops: CDR1 LNHDA, CDR2 SQIVND (reference sequence). The CDR3 is 17 amino acids. CDR3 DNA: TGTGCCAGTAGTATAGTTGTAAGCGGCCGAGGTACAGATACGCAGTATTTT. It specifies CASSIVVSGRGTDTQYF.

The chain links TRBV7-2 to TRBJ2-7, with 9 bases lining up with TRBD1. CDR1 and CDR2 from the germline V gene are SGHTA and FQGNSA. The ends lost 5 bases at V and 5 bases at J; junction bases unmatched: 10. The CDR3 is 15 amino acids. Written as DNA, the CDR3 is TGTGCCAGCAGCCCCCAAGGGACAGGGCGCGACGAGCAGTACTTC. The encoded protein is CASSPQGTGRDEQYF.

In its sample, this clone was seen once. The chain joins TRBV5-1 to TRBJ1-1; 7 bases align to TRBD1. Trimming at V came to 4 bases and at J to 0 bases, leaving 12 bases not matched to a gene. This CDR3 has 17 amino acids. Germline-derived CDR1 and CDR2 are SGHRS and YFSETQ. The CDR3 sequence: CASSKWGRDRMNTEAFF. The CDR3 nucleotides read TGCGCCAGCAGCAAATGGGGTAGGGACAGAATGAACACTGAAGCTTTCTTT.

This chain uses TRBV5-4 with TRBJ2-3; D possibly corresponds to TRBD2 (7 bases). The CDR3 loop spans 16 amino acids. Germline V gene sequence: CDR1 SGHNT, CDR2 YYREEE (reference sequence). V was clipped by 3 bases and J by 5 bases, with 19 bases between them. The CDR3 nucleotides read TGTGCCAGCAGCTCATTGGGCGGGGGCCTGGGAGATACGCAGTATTTT. Translation gives CASSSLGGGLGDTQYF.

This clone was detected once. The J gene is TRBJ2-3, the V gene TRBV18; D unresolved. The V gene's germline CDR1 is KGHSH and CDR2 LQKENI. CDR3 size: 14 residues. Trimming left V 6 bases short and J 2 bases short, with 12 bases between. This CDR3 reads CASSLRGPTDTQYF. The CDR3 DNA reads TGTGCCAGCTCGCTCCGCGGCCCCACAGATACGCAGTATTTT.

The rearrangement joins TRBV19 to TRBJ1-1, with D hard to call. The CDR3 is 13 amino acids. Per the germline V gene, CDR1 is LNHDA and CDR2 is SQIVND (reference sequence). Trimming took 1 base from V and 0 from J, leaving 3 bases between them. CDR3 bases: TGTGCCAGTAGTATAGCCATGAACACTGAAGCTTTCTTT. Translating it yields CASSIAMNTEAFF.